This T cell receptor (beta chain) comes out of a study of T-cell reconstitution after alpha-beta-depleted transplantation in children. In this sample, this clonotype turned up many times. Its antigen is currently unknown. Findings and caveats of the study: Newly produced T cells mostly accounted for T-cell counts and diversity one year post-transplant. There were some patients whose high TCRbeta diversity at day 60 came from surviving recipient T cells and thymic progenitors.

The CDR3 extends over 13 amino acids. V was shortened by 4 bases and J by 5 bases, with 9 bases between the two germline ends. Germline V gene lookup returns CDR1 MNHNY and CDR2 SVGAGI (reference sequence). The library targeted TCRbeta and was prepared with unique molecular identifiers. Each CDR3 protein is one row after TCRdb ran MiXCR on the PCR reads. Here the sample spans almost 7,500 distinct CDR3 sequences, under 7% being singletons. This chain joins TRBV6-6 and TRBJ1-5; D gene ambiguous. The specimen comprised PBMCs, mostly from graft donor cells, sampled 180 days after TCRalphabeta/CD19-depleted stem cell transplant. The source of this sequence is a child under two years old who had a stem cell transplant for acute myeloid leukemia, so the T cells may come from the graft donor. CDR3 residues: CASSLNTDQPQHF. The CDR3 bases are TGTGCCAGCAGTTTAAATACCGATCAGCCCCAGCATTTT.